This TCR beta chain was sequenced for a study of beta chain features in type 1 diabetes. The study, taken as a whole, reports: Whether HLA type influences TCRB rearrangement remained unresolved here.

Germline values: CDR1 SGHRS, CDR2 YFSETQ. Trimming left V 2 bases short and J 7 bases short, with 15 bases between. The CDR3 has 14 amino acids. Expressed TCRB transcripts got sequenced, as all isolated RNA was reverse transcribed. Data came from immunoSEQ multiplex PCR; TCRdb stores just in-frame clones and leaves some out. The sample includes hundreds of thousands of clones, around 7.6% of them seen just once. This clone was counted between two and nine times. Antigen: not known. Sequenced: central memory CD4+ T cells from blood. The chain recombines TRBV5-1 with TRBJ1-2, with a possible D match to TRBD1 (5 bases). This receptor was taken from a woman younger than 35 in good health. CDR3 loop: CASSFSGEVSGYTF. In nucleotides, the CDR3 is TGCGCCAGCAGCTTTTCGGGGGAAGTTTCTGGCTACACCTTC.